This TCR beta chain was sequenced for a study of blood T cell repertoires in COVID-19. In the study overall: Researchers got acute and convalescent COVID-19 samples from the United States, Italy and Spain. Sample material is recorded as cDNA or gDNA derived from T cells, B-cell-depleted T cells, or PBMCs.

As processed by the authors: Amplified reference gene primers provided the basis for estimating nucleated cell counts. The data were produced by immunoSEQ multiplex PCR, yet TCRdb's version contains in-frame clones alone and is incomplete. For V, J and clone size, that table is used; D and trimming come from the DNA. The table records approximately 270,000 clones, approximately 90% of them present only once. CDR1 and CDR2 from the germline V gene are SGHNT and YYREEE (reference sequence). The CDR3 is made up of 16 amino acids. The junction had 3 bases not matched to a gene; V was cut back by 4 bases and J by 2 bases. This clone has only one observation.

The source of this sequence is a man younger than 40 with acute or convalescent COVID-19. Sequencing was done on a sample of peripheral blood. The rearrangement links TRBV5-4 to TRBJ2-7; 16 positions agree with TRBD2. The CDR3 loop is CASSAGLAGGTYEQYF. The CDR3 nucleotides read TGTGCCAGCAGCGCGGGACTAGCGGGGGGGACCTACGAGCAGTACTTC.